This TCR beta chain comes out of a study of blood T cell repertoires in COVID-19. Sequenced by immunoSEQ multiplex PCR; TCRdb stores in-frame clones only, minus some. Of over 150,000 clones in the sample, roughly 85% were seen once. This TCR came from a woman older than 75 with active or convalescent COVID-19. Material: peripheral blood.

CDR3 region: CASSIPAGGNRWGNTIYF. The CDR3 bases are TGTGCCAGTAGTATCCCAGCAGGGGGAAATCGTTGGGGAAACACCATATATTTT. The gene calls are TRBV19 and TRBJ1-3; TRBD1 aligns across 7 bases. J was trimmed by 4 bases and V by 3 bases; bases with no gene match: 15. CDR1 and CDR2 from the germline V gene are LNHDA and SQIVND (reference sequence). This CDR3 spans 18 amino acids.